The clone carrying this TCR beta chain was observed many times. The data are from a study of regulatory T cells in long-lasting Graves disease. Time point given: newly diagnosed GD, antithyroid drugs for less than 3 months. Preparation of the TCR library used RNA extracted from PBMCs. An endocrinology department located in Xi'an, China, was where the patients came from. HTBI primers from iRepertoire and Arm-PCR of CDR3 regions yielded the TCR beta libraries. Each CDR3 protein gets one entry after TCRdb re-called the multiplex PCR reads with MiXCR. The data show over 500,000 distinct CDR3 sequences, approximately 16% seen once. In germline, CDR1 is KGHDR, CDR2 SFDVKD. The CDR3 length is 16 residues. The V end was cut by 7 bases, the J end by 4 bases, with 19 bases between. These sequences were also reported in another study, on T cells in Graves' hyperthyroidism and ophthalmopathy. That paper states: An initial round of RT-PCR targeting the TCR CDR3 relied on the HTBI primer set.

The rearrangement links TRBV24-1 to TRBJ2-1; D not certain. The material was peripheral blood mononuclear cells (PBMCs), obtained at new diagnosis, from a patient treated with antithyroid drugs. The origin of this receptor is a man between 18 and 35 years old with Graves disease. As DNA, the CDR3 is TGTGCCACCAGCCCCAGCCGGCAGGACCCATACAATGAGCAGTTCTTC. Its protein is CATSPSRQDPYNEQFF.